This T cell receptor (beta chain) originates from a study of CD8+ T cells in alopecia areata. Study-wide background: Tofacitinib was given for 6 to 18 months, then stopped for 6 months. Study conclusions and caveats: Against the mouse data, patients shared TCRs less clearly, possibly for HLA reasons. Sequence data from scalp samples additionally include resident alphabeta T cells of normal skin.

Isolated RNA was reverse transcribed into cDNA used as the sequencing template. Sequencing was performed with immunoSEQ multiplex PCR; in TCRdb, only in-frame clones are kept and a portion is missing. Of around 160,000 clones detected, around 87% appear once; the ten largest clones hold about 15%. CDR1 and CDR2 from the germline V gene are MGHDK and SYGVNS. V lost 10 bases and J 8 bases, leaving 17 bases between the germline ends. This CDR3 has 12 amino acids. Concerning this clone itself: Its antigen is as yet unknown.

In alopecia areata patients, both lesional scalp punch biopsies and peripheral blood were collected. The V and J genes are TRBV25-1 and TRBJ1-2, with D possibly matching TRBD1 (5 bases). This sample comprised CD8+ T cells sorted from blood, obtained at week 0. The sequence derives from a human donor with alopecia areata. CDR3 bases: TGTGCCACCTCTCGACGGGGGGGAGGCTACACCTTC. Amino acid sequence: CATSRRGGGYTF.